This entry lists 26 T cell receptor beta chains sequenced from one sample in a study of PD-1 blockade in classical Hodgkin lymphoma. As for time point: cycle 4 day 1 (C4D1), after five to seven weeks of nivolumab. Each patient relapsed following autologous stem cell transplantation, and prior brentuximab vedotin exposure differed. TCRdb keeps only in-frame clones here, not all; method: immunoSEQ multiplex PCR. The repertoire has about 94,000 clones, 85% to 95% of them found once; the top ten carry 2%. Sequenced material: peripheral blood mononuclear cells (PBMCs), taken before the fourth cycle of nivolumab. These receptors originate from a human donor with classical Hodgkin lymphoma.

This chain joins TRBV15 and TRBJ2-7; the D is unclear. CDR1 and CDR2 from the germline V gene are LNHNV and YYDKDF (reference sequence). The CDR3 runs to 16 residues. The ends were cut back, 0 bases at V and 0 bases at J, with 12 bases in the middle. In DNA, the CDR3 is TGTGCCACCAGCAGAGATAGGCTGGGCATCTCCTACGAGCAGTACTTC. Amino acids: CATSRDRLGISYEQYF.

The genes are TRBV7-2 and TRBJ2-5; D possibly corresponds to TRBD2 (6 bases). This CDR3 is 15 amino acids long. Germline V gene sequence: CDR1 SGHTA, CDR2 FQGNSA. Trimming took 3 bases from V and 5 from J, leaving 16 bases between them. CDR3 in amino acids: CASSFVSSVEETQYF. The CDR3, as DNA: TGTGCCAGCAGCTTTGTATCTAGCGTAGAGGAGACCCAGTACTTC.

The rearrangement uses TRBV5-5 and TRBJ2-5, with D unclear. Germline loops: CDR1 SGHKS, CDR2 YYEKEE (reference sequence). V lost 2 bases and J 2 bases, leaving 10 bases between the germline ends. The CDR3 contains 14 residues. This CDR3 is CASSFTAVQETQYF. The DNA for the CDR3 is TGTGCCAGCAGCTTTACGGCGGTTCAAGAGACCCAGTACTTC.

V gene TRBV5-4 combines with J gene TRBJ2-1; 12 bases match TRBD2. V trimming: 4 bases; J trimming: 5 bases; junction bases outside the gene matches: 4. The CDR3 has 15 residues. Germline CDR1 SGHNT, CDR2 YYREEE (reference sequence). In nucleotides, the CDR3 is TGTGCCAGCAGCCGAGGACTAGCGGGAAACAATGAGCAGTTCTTC. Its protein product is CASSRGLAGNNEQFF.

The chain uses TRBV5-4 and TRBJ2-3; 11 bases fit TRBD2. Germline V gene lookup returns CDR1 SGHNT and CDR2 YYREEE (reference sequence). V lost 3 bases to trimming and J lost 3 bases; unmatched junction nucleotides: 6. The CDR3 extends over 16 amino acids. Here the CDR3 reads CASSYLAGGPTDTQYF. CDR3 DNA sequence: TGTGCCAGCAGCTATTTAGCGGGAGGGCCGACAGATACGCAGTATTTT.

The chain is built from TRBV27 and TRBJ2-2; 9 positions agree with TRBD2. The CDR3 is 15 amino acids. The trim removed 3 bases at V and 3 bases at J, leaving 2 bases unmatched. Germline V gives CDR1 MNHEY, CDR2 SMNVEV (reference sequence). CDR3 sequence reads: CASSFSGGYTGELFF. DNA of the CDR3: TGTGCCAGCAGTTTTAGCGGGGGTTACACCGGGGAGCTGTTTTTT.

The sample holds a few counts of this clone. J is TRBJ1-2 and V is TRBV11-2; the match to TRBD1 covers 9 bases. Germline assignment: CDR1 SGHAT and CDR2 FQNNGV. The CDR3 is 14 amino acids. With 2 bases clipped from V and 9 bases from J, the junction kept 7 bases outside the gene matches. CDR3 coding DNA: TGTGCCAGCAGCTTACAAACAGGGGGCGAAAGCTACACCTTC. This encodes CASSLQTGGESYTF.

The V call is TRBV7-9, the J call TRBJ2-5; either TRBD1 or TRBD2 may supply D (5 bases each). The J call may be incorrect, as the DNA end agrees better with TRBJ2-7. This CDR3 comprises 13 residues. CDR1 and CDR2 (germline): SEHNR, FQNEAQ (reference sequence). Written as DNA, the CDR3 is TGTGCCAGCTTATCTTCGGGGCGGTTCGAGCAGTACTTC. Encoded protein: CASLSSGRFEQYF.

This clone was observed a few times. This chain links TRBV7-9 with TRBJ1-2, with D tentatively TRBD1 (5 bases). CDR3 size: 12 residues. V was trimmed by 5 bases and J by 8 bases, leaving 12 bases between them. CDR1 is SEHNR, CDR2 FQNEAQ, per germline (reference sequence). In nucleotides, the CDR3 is TGTGCCAGCAGCCTAGGAAGGGGCGGCTACACCTTC. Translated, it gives CASSLGRGGYTF.

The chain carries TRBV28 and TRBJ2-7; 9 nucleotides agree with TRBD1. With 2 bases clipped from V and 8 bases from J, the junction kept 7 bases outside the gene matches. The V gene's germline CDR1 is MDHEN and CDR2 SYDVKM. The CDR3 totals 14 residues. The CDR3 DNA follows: TGTGCCAGCAGTTTAGTGGGACAGGGCATCAAGCAGTACTTC. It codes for CASSLVGQGIKQYF.

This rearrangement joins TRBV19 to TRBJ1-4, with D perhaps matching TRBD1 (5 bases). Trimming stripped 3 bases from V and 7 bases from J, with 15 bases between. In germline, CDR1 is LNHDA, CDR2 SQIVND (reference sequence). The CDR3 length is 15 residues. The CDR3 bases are TGTGCCAGTAGTATCGCCGCTGCCGGGGGTGAAAAACTGTTTTTT. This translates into CASSIAAAGGEKLFF.

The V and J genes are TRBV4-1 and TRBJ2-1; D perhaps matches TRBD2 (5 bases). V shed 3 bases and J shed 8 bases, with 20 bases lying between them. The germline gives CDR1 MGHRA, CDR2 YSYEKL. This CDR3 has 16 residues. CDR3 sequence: CASSHPPSRSRDEQFF. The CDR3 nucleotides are TGCGCCAGCAGCCACCCGCCTAGCAGGAGTCGGGATGAGCAGTTCTTC.

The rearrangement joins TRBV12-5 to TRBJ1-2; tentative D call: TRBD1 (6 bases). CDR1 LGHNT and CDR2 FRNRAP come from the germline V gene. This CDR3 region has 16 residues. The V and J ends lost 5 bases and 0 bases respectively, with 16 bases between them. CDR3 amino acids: CASGPDRQYSNYGYTF. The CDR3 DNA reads TGTGCTAGTGGTCCGGACAGACAATACTCTAACTATGGCTACACCTTC.

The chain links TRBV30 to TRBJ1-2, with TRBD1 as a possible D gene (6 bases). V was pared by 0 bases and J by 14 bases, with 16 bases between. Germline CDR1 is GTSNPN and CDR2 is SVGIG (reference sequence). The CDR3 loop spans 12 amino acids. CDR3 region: CAWSVLGGRCTF. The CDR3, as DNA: TGTGCCTGGAGTGTACTCGGGGGCCGATGTACCTTC.

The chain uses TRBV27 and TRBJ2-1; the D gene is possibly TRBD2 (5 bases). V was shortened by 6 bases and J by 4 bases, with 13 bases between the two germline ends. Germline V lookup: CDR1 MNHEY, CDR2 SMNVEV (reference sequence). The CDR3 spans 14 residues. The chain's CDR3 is CASSHPGSYNEQFF. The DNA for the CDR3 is TGTGCCAGCAGCCATCCGGGGTCTTACAATGAGCAGTTCTTC.

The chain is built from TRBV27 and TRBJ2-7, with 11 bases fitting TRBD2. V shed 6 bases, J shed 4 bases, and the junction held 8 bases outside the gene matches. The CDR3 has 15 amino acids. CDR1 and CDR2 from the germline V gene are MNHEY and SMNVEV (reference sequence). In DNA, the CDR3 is TGTGCCAGCAGCCATAGCGGGAGGGCCCAGTACGAGCAGTACTTC. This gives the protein CASSHSGRAQYEQYF.

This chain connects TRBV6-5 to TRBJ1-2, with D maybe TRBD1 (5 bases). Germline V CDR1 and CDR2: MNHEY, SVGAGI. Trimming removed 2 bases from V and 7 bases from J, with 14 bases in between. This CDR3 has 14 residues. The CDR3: CASSYELGRAGYTF. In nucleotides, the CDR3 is TGTGCCAGCAGTTACGAACTCGGCAGGGCTGGCTACACCTTC.

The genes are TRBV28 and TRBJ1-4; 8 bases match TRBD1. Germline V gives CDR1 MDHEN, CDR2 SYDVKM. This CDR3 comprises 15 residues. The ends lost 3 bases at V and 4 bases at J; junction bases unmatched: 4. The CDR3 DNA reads TGTGCCAGCAGTTTTCAGGGGGCCAATAATGAAAAACTGTTTTTT. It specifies CASSFQGANNEKLFF.

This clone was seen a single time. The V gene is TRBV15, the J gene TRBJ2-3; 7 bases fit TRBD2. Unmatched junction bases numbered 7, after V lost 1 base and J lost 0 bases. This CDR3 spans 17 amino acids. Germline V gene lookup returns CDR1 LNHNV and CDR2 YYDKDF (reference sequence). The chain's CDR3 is CATSRGPRGGSTDTQYF. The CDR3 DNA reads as TGTGCCACCAGCAGAGGCCCCCGCGGGGGTAGCACAGATACGCAGTATTTT. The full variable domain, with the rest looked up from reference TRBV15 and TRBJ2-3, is DAMVIQNPRYQVTQFGKPVTLSCSQTLNHNVMYWYQQKSSQAPKLLFHYYDKDFNNEADTPDNFQSRRPNTSFCFLDIRSPGLGDTAMYLCATSRGPRGGSTDTQYFGPGTRLTVL.

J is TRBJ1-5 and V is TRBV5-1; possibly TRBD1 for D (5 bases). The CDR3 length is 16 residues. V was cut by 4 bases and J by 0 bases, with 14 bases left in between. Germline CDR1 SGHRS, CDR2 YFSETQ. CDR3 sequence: CASSIRVQYSNQPQHF. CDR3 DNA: TGCGCCAGCAGCATCAGGGTGCAGTATAGCAATCAGCCCCAGCATTTT.

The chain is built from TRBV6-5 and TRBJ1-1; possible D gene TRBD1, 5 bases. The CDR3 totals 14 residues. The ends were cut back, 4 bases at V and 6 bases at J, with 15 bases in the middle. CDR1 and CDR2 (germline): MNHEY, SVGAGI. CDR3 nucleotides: TGTGCCAGCAGTTCTCCAGGGCAGAAGGCTGAAGCTTTCTTT. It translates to CASSSPGQKAEAFF.

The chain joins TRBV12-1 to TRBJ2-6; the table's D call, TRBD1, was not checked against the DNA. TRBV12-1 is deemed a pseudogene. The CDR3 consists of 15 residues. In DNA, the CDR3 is TGTGCCAGCAGCCTCGACAGGGCTGGGGCCAACGTCCTGACTTTC. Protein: CASSLDRAGANVLTF.

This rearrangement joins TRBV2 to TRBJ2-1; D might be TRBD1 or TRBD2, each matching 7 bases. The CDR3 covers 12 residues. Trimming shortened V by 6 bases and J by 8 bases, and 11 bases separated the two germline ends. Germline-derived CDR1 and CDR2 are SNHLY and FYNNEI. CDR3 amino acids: CASSRGGYEQFF. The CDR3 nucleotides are TGTGCCAGCAGCAGGGGGGGGTATGAGCAGTTCTTC.

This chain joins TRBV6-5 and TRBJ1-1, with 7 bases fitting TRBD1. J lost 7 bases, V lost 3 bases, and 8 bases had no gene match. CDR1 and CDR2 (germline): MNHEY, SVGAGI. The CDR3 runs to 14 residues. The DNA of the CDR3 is TGTGCCAGCAGTTATTTCAGGGGGTCGGGTGAAGCTTTCTTT. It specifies CASSYFRGSGEAFF.

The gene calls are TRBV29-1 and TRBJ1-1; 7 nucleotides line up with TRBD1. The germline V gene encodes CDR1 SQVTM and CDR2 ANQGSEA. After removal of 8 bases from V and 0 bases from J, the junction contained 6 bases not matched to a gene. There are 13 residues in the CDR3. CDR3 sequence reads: CSFATGMNTEAFF. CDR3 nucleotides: TGCAGCTTCGCGACAGGGATGAACACTGAAGCTTTCTTT. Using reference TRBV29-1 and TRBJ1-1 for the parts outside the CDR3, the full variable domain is SAVISQKPSRDICQRGTSLTIQCQVDSQVTMMFWYRQQPGQSLTLIATANQGSEATYESGFVIDKFPISRPNLTFSTLTVSNMSPEDSSIYLCSFATGMNTEAFFGQGTRLTVV.

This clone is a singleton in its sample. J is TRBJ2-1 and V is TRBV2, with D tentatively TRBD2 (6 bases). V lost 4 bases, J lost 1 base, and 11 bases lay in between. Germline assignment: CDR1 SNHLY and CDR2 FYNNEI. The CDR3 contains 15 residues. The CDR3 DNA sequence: TGTGCCAGCAGTGTTAGCGGAGGATCCTACAATGAGCAGTTCTTC. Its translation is CASSVSGGSYNEQFF.